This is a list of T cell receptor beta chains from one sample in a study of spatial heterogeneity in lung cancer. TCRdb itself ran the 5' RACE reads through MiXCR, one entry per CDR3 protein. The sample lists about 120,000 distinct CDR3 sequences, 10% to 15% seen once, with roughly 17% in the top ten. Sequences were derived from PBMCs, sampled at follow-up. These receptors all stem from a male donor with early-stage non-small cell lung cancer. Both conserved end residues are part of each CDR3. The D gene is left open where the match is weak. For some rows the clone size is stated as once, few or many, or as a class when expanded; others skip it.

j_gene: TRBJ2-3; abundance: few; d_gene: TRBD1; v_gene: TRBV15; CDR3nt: TGTGCCACCAGCAGAAATCCGGGACAGGGGACAGATACGCAGTATTTT; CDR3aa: CATSRNPGQGTDTQYF
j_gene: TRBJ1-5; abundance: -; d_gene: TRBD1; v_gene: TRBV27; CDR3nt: TGTGCCAGCAGCCCGACAGGGTTCAATCAGCCCCAGCATTTT; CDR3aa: CASSPTGFNQPQHF
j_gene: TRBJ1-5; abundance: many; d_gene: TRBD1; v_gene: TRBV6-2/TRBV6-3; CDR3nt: TGTGCCAGCAGTTACGACAGGGTGAGAAATCAGCCCCAGCATTTT; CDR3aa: CASSYDRVRNQPQHF
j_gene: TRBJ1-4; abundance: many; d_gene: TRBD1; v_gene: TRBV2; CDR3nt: TGTGCCAGCAGTGAAGACAGGGGGCCGGGCGAAAAACTGTTTTTT; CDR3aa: CASSEDRGPGEKLFF
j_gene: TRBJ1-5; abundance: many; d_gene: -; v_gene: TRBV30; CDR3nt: TGTGCCTGGAGTTCTCTTGGCGCAGCATCCAATCAGCCCCAGCATTTT; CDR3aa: CAWSSLGAASNQPQHF
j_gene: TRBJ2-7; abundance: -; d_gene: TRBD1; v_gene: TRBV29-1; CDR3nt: TGCAGCGTGTCGACAGGGCTGGGTTACGAGCAGTACTTC; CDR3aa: CSVSTGLGYEQYF
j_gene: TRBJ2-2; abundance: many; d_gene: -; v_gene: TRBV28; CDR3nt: TGTGCCAGCAGTTTGCAGGGCGGCACCGGGGAGCTGTTTTTT; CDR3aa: CASSLQGGTGELFF
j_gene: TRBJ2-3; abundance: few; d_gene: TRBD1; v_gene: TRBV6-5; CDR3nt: TGTGCCAGCACAGGGGGCATCTCAGATACGCAGTATTTT; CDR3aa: CASTGGISDTQYF
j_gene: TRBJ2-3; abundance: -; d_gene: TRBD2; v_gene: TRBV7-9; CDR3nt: TGTGCCAGCAGCAGGACTAGGATTTCTAGCACAGATACGCAGTATTTT; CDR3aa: CASSRTRISSTDTQYF
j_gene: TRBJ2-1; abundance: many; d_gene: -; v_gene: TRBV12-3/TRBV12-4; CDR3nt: TGTGCCAGCAGTCCCCCCGCCCCGACGCCGGAGGGTGACAATGAGCAGTTCTTC; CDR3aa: CASSPPAPTPEGDNEQFF
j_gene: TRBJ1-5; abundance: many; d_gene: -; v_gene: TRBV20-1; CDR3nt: TGCAGTGCTGGCCCGACCGGGAATCAGCCCCAGCATTTT; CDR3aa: CSAGPTGNQPQHF
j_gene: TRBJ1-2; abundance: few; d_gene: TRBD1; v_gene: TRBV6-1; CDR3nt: TGTGCCAGCAGTGAATGGACAGGGCAGGGCTATGGCTACACCTTC; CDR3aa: CASSEWTGQGYGYTF
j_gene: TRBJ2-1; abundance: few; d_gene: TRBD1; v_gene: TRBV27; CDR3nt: TGTGCCAGCAGTCTCGACAGGGGCGGTGAGCAGTTCTTC; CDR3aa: CASSLDRGGEQFF
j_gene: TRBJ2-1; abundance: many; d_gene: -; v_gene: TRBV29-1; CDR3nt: TGCAGCGCTATGACAGGACTCTCCTACAATGAGCAGTTCTTC; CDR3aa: CSAMTGLSYNEQFF
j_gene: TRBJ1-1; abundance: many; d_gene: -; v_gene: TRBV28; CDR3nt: TGTGCCAGCTATCTGGGACAAAACACTGAAGCTTTCTTT; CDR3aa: CASYLGQNTEAFF
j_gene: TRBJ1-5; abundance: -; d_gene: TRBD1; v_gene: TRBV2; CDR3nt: TGTGCCAGCCGCGATGGACAGGGGAGCAATCAGCCCCAGCATTTT; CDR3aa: CASRDGQGSNQPQHF
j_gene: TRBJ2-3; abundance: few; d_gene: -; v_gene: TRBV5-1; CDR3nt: TGCGCCAGCAGCGCCGGGGGTAGCGGTCCGTCAGATACGCAGTATTTT; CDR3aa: CASSAGGSGPSDTQYF
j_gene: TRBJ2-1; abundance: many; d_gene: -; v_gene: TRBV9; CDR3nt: TGTGCCAGCAGCGTAGGTCCCCTGACCTACAATGAGCAGTTCTTC; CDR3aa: CASSVGPLTYNEQFF